This TCR beta chain was obtained from a study of T-cell reconstitution after alpha-beta-depleted transplantation in children. Researchers prepared the TCRbeta library using unique molecular identifiers, the study reports. TCRdb processed the PCR reads anew with MiXCR; each CDR3 protein has one entry. Seen here are some 200,000 distinct CDR3 sequences, approximately 9.8% observed once, and the top ten hold 5% to 6%. The CDR3 totals 15 residues. Per germline, CDR1 SGHNT and CDR2 YENEEA. V was clipped by 5 bases and J by 1 base, with 13 bases between them. There are a few counts of this clonotype. The chain joins TRBV11-3 to TRBJ2-3; D call uncertain. This clonotype was obtained from a human donor who donated a stem cell graft to a child with SCID. Sequenced material: PBMCs from the stem cell graft donor, taken from the stem cell graft. In nucleotides, the CDR3 is TGTGCCAGCAGCCTTTCATCCTCGGGCACAGATACGCAGTATTTT. This encodes CASSLSSSGTDTQYF.